This T cell receptor (beta chain) emerged from a study of blood T cell repertoires in COVID-19. Overall study context: Samples came from the United States, Italy and Spain, spanning acute and convalescent COVID-19. T cells, B-cell-depleted T cells, or PBMCs provided the cDNA or gDNA that served as material.

The CDR3 spans 15 residues. V was clipped by 7 bases and J by 1 base; unmatched bases: 4. Authors' analysis steps: Estimated nucleated cell counts came from reference gene primer amplification. Sequencing used immunoSEQ multiplex PCR; TCRdb keeps in-frame clones, though not all of them. V, J and clone size are taken as reported in that table, and D and trimming were inferred from the DNA itself. The table records more than 85,000 clones, approximately 90% of them present only once. This clonotype originated in a human donor in a cohort sampled during active COVID-19. V usage is TRBV23-1 and J usage is TRBJ2-2, with TRBD1 identical over 9 bases. TRBV23-1 has ORF status, its function being uncertain. The sequenced material came from peripheral blood. The CDR3 bases are TGCGCCAGCATAGAGGGACAGGGGAACACCGGGGAGCTGTTTTTT. Its protein product is CASIEGQGNTGELFF.